A single sample gave rise to the 24 T cell receptor beta chains below, sequenced in a study of blood T cell repertoires in COVID-19. Produced via immunoSEQ multiplex PCR; TCRdb's table is partial and in-frame only. The sample includes around 110,000 clones, roughly 90% of them seen just once. The sample taken for sequencing was peripheral blood. Receptors were obtained from a man aged 40-49 years with active or convalescent COVID-19.

The CDR3 protein is CATSRAPGRGWKETQYF. CDR3 in DNA: TGTGCCACCAGCAGGGCACCAGGTCGGGGTTGGAAAGAGACCCAGTACTTC. This chain connects TRBV15 to TRBJ2-5, with D possibly matching TRBD2 (5 bases). Trimming took off 3 bases at V and 3 bases at J, with 20 bases between the two ends. The CDR3 runs to 17 residues. Germline V lookup: CDR1 LNHNV, CDR2 YYDKDF (reference sequence).

The CDR3 spells CASSGSRDDHTQYF. The CDR3 nucleotides are TGCGCCAGCAGCGGGAGCAGAGACGACCATACGCAGTATTTT. The chain uses TRBV5-1 and TRBJ2-3; a weak D match, TRBD2 (5 bases). V was clipped by 4 bases and J by 7 bases, with 16 bases between them. The CDR3 is made up of 14 amino acids. The germline V gene has CDR1 SGHRS and CDR2 YFSETQ.

The chain has TRBV20-1 and TRBJ2-7, with D unclear. Trimming pared 6 bases from V and 6 bases from J, leaving 12 bases between. This CDR3 contains 11 residues. CDR1 is DFQATT and CDR2 is SNEGSKA in the germline V gene (reference sequence). This chain's CDR3 is CSAGAPGEQYF. Written as DNA, the CDR3 is TGCAGTGCGGGCGCGCCTGGCGAGCAGTACTTC.

V usage is TRBV5-1 and J usage is TRBJ2-2; the match to TRBD2 covers 7 bases. Germline CDR1 reads SGHRS; CDR2 reads YFSETQ. This CDR3 region has 16 residues. V gave up 1 base and J gave up 2 bases; unmatched junction bases: 5. The CDR3 DNA sequence: TGCGCCAGCAGCTTGTTGGTAGCGGGCAACACCGGGGAGCTGTTTTTT. This translates into CASSLLVAGNTGELFF. The whole variable domain, remainder taken from reference TRBV5-1 and TRBJ2-2, is KAGVTQTPRYLIKTRGQQVTLSCSPISGHRSVSWYQQTPGQGLQFLFEYFSETQRNKGNFPGRFSGRQFSNSRSEMNVSTLELGDSALYLCASSLLVAGNTGELFFGEGSRLTVL.

This clone was seen a single time. At one of its ends the junction is not consistent with the germline gene, which may arise from a read error. The gene calls are TRBV15 and TRBJ1-1; the match to TRBD1 covers 8 bases. The CDR3 extends over 19 amino acids. Looked up from germline, CDR1 is LNHNV and CDR2 is YYDKDF (reference sequence). In DNA, the CDR3 is TGTGCCACCAGAAGAGATCTATCCCTGGCCTCGGGACAGGACACTGAAGCTTTCTTT. Encoded protein: CATRRDLSLASGQDTEAFF.

This clone has only one observation. The chain has TRBV18 and TRBJ2-1; the match to TRBD2 covers 13 bases. CDR1 is KGHSH and CDR2 is LQKENI in the germline V gene. V was pared by 5 bases and J by 10 bases, with 8 bases of the junction left unmatched. CDR3 length: 15 residues. CDR3 sequence (DNA): TGTGCCAGCTCAGGACTAGCGGGAGCGAACATGGAGCAGTTCTTC. Its protein product is CASSGLAGANMEQFF.

This clone was observed a handful of times. The CDR3 spells CSASGLLMEAFF. DNA for the CDR3: TGCAGTGCTAGTGGGCTTCTTATGGAAGCTTTCTTT. The rearrangement links TRBV20-1 to TRBJ1-1; D remains ambiguous. Looked up from germline, CDR1 is DFQATT and CDR2 is SNEGSKA (reference sequence). V shed 3 bases and J shed 8 bases, with 13 bases lying between them. The CDR3 contains 12 residues.

This chain uses TRBV5-1 with TRBJ2-6; TRBD2 aligns across 9 bases. This CDR3 region has 16 residues. CDR1 SGHRS and CDR2 YFSETQ come from the germline V gene. Trimming at V came to 8 bases and at J to 0 bases, leaving 6 bases not matched to a gene. The CDR3 loop reads CASSVAGVSGANVLTF. CDR3 sequence (DNA): TGCGCCAGTTCGGTAGCGGGGGTCTCTGGGGCCAACGTCCTGACTTTC.

The chain recombines TRBV28 with TRBJ1-2; D perhaps matches TRBD1 (5 bases). The V end lost 7 bases, the J end lost 5 bases, and 8 bases lay between the germline ends. The CDR3 extends over 11 amino acids. CDR1 is MDHEN and CDR2 is SYDVKM in the germline V gene. CDR3: CASTEGYGYTF. In DNA form, the CDR3 reads TGTGCCAGCACGGAGGGGTATGGCTACACCTTC.

The chain recombines TRBV12-3 or TRBV12-4 with TRBJ1-5; D possibly corresponds to TRBD1 (5 bases). The germline V and J ends were trimmed by 5 bases and 3 bases, with 8 bases remaining between them. There are 13 residues in the CDR3. This CDR3 is CASSTGYNQPQHF. The CDR3 nucleotides are TGTGCCAGCAGTACAGGTTACAATCAGCCCCAGCATTTT.

This clone occurred a few times. The chain couples TRBV29-1 to TRBJ1-1, with a possible D match to TRBD1 (6 bases). The germline V gene encodes CDR1 SQVTM and CDR2 ANQGSEA. The CDR3 has 12 residues. The V gene lost 6 bases and the J gene lost 1 base, with 9 bases spanning the gap. This CDR3 is CSVGAQNTEAFF. In nucleotides, the CDR3 is TGCAGCGTGGGGGCCCAGAACACTGAAGCTTTCTTT.

The V and J genes are TRBV6-4 and TRBJ2-3; D is ambiguous. Germline-derived CDR1 and CDR2 are MRHNA and SNTAGT. The CDR3 sequence is 13 residues long. V lost 4 bases, J lost 9 bases, and 14 bases lay in between. CDR3 protein: CASSASVSFTQYF. The CDR3 DNA reads as TGTGCCAGCAGTGCTTCCGTTTCGTTCACGCAGTATTTT.

V usage is TRBV21-1 and J usage is TRBJ2-2; TRBD2, the D gene given by the table, was not confirmed from the DNA. TRBV21-1 has pseudogene status. This CDR3 has 15 amino acids. CDR3 loop: CASSNKVAFTGELFF. The CDR3 region has the DNA TGTGCCAGCAGCAACAAGGTAGCGTTCACCGGGGAGCTGTTTTTT.

This clone was counted only a few times. J is TRBJ2-7 and V is TRBV10-3, with no clear D. Per germline, CDR1 ENHRY and CDR2 SYGVKD. The V end was cut by 0 bases, the J end by 6 bases, with 15 bases between. The CDR3 is 15 amino acids. The CDR3 loop is CAISESTVTIREQYF. In DNA form, the CDR3 reads TGTGCCATCAGTGAGTCGACGGTAACTATTCGCGAGCAGTACTTC.

This clone was recorded once. The chain joins TRBV11-1 to TRBJ2-7, with no clear D. The germline V gene encodes CDR1 SGHAT and CDR2 FQDESV (reference sequence). CDR3 length: 12 amino acids. Trimming pared 3 bases from V and 2 bases from J, leaving 5 bases between. The CDR3 loop reads CASSLEPYEQYF. DNA of the CDR3: TGTGCCAGCAGCTTGGAGCCCTACGAGCAGTACTTC.

The gene calls are TRBV5-1 and TRBJ2-7; TRBD1 is a possible D gene (6 bases). The CDR3 has 14 residues. The V and J ends lost 0 bases and 3 bases respectively, with 10 bases between them. Germline values: CDR1 SGHRS, CDR2 YFSETQ. CDR3 residues: CASSLDTRGYEQYF. In nucleotides, the CDR3 is TGCGCCAGCAGCTTGGACACCAGGGGCTACGAGCAGTACTTC.

The chain joins TRBV5-4 to TRBJ2-5; the D gene is possibly TRBD2 (6 bases). Per the germline V gene, CDR1 is SGHNT and CDR2 is YYREEE (reference sequence). Trimming pared 5 bases from V and 2 bases from J, leaving 10 bases between. CDR3 length: 13 amino acids. CDR3: CASRGGSQETQYF. CDR3 DNA: TGTGCCAGCAGGGGAGGATCACAAGAGACCCAGTACTTC.

V and J are TRBV7-2 and TRBJ2-2, with a weak D call TRBD2 (5 bases). In germline, CDR1 is SGHTA, CDR2 FQGNSA. The CDR3 consists of 16 residues. V was pared by 2 bases and J by 4 bases, with 14 bases between. The CDR3 DNA sequence: TGTGCCAGCAGCTTAATGGCTAGCCCCAGCACCGGGGAGCTGTTTTTT. Protein: CASSLMASPSTGELFF.

In this sample, this clone turned up once. The chain has TRBV11-2 and TRBJ2-1; D remains unclear. Trimming took 1 base from V and 8 from J, leaving 3 bases between them. Germline values: CDR1 SGHAT, CDR2 FQNNGV. This CDR3 has 11 residues. CDR3 loop: CASSLVDEQFF. CDR3 coding DNA: TGTGCCAGCAGCTTAGTCGATGAGCAGTTCTTC.

Regarding this clone: Other DNA sequences in the sample encode the same CDR3. The rearrangement links TRBV3-1 (or the pseudogene TRBV3-2) to TRBJ2-1, with D perhaps TRBD2 (6 bases). The CDR3 covers 15 residues. V was trimmed by 1 base and J by 10 bases, leaving 17 bases between them. CDR1 and CDR2 from the germline V gene are LGHDT and YNNKEL (reference sequence). The CDR3 sequence: CASSQGGVSRGEQFF. Here the CDR3 DNA reads TGTGCCAGCAGCCAAGGGGGAGTCTCACGGGGGGAGCAGTTCTTC.

V usage is TRBV6-5 and J usage is TRBJ1-5; D unresolved. Germline assignment: CDR1 MNHEY and CDR2 SVGAGI. The CDR3 is made up of 15 amino acids. Trimming left V 0 bases short and J 7 bases short, with 13 bases between. The CDR3 DNA reads as TGTGCCAGCAGTTACTCGAACGGGAATCGACAGCCCCAGCATTTT. It yields the protein CASSYSNGNRQPQHF.

V gene TRBV19 combines with J gene TRBJ1-5, with TRBD1 as a possible D gene (5 bases). Germline V lookup: CDR1 LNHDA, CDR2 SQIVND (reference sequence). This CDR3 contains 17 residues. Deletions cut 4 bases from V and 5 bases from J, with 21 bases between. Here the CDR3 reads CASSTQSGGTRDQPQHF. Written as DNA, the CDR3 is TGTGCCAGTAGTACCCAAAGCGGAGGGACGAGAGATCAGCCCCAGCATTTT.

The chain joins TRBV19 to TRBJ1-2; 10 nucleotides line up with TRBD1. Germline lookup yields CDR1 LNHDA and CDR2 SQIVND (reference sequence). This CDR3 has 14 amino acids. Unmatched junction bases numbered 5, after V lost 6 bases and J lost 4 bases. The CDR3 here is CASSPGQGSYGYTF. In DNA, the CDR3 is TGTGCCAGTAGCCCGGGACAGGGGAGCTATGGCTACACCTTC.

This clone was detected once. The chain carries TRBV7-2 and TRBJ2-7; D ambiguous. V was clipped by 2 bases and J by 3 bases, with 11 bases between them. The CDR3 extends over 14 amino acids. The germline V gene has CDR1 SGHTA and CDR2 FQGNSA. The CDR3 region is CASSLSQVSYEQYF. CDR3 coding DNA: TGTGCCAGCAGCTTATCCCAGGTTAGCTACGAGCAGTACTTC.